This paragraph covers one T cell receptor (beta chain) sequence. Its antigen is currently unknown. This entry is derived from a study of T cell repertoires in cytomegalovirus infection. For the study at large: Based on public TCR beta signatures, there were indications of CMV infection and of a matching HLA type. The study, taken as a whole, reports: Dominating the ex vivo response were TCR beta clonotypes that were CMV-specific and HLA-C-restricted. Frequencies of public TCR beta families were cumulated, and this identified carriers of CMV plus the relevant HLA.

TCRdb ran MiXCR on the reads and lists one entry per CDR3 protein. The data hold 560,000 or so distinct CDR3 sequences, with approximately 17% observed a single time. The CDR3 spans 13 residues. CDR1 LNHDA and CDR2 SQIVND come from the germline V gene (reference sequence). The V end lost 8 bases, the J end lost 1 base, and 11 bases lay between the germline ends. The source of this sequence is a human donor in good health (CMV status not recorded). Some clones in this sample may be carry-over from other donors' samples. Sequencing used CD8+ T cells from PBMCs. V gene TRBV19 combines with J gene TRBJ1-1; possible D gene TRBD1, 5 bases. The CDR3 DNA is TGTGCCAGTTCCGGGACGGCGAACACTGAAGCTTTCTTT. It specifies CASSGTANTEAFF.